The present T cell receptor beta chain was sequenced within a study of CD8 T cells in ankylosing spondylitis. The length of the CDR3 is 16 residues. Per the germline V gene, CDR1 is SGHVS and CDR2 is FQNEAQ. The junction had 5 bases not matched to a gene; V was cut back by 5 bases and J by 2 bases. In making TCR beta libraries, quantitative 5'-RACE with molecular barcodes was used. TCRdb redid the calling of the 5' RACE reads with MiXCR, one entry per CDR3 protein. The data contain about 450,000 distinct CDR3 sequences, more than 25% of them singletons. Concerning this clonotype: Its antigen is not identified.

Study-wide results and caveats: Reports of some motif variants in reactive arthritis synovial fluid and blood predate this one. Apparently characteristic of ankylosing spondylitis blood was a TCR beta motif (about eight highly homologous variants). The authors reported significant enrichment of disease-linked clones in matched ankylosing spondylitis synovial fluid.

The specimen sequenced was blood, either unsorted or a sorted T cell fraction (not recorded which). The receptor was isolated from a male donor with ankylosing spondylitis. This chain joins TRBV7-8 and TRBJ2-3; TRBD2 agrees at 12 bases. The CDR3 coding sequence is TGTGCCAGCAGCATCCGACTAGCGGGGGACACAGATACGCAGTATTTT. Protein: CASSIRLAGDTDTQYF.